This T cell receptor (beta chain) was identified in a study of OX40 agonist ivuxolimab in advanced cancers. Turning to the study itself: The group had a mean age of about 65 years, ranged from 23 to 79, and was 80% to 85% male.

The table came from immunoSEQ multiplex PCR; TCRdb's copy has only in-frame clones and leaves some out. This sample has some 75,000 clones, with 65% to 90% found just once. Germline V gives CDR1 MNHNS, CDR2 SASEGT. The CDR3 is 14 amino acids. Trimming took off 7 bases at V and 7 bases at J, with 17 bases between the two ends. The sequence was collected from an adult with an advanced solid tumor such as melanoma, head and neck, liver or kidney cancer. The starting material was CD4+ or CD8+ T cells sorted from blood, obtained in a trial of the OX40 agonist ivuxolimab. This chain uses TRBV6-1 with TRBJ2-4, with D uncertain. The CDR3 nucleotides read TGTGCCAGCACCGCCGTACCCGGTTGGAACATTCAGTACTTC. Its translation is CASTAVPGWNIQYF.